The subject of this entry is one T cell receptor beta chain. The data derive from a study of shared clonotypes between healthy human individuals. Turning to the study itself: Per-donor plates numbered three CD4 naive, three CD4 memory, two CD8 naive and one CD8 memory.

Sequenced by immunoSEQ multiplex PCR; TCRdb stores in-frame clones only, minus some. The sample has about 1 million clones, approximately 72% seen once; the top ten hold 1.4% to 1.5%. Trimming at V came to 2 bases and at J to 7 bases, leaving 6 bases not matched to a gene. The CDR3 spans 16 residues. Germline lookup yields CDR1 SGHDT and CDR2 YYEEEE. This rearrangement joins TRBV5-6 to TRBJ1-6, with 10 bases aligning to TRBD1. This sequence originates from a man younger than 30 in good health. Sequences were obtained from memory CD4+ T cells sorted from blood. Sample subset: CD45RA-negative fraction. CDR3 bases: TGTGCCAGCAGCTTCGGTCTGGGACAGGGGAATTCACCCCTCCACTTT. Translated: CASSFGLGQGNSPLHF.